This TCR beta chain came from a study of beta chain features in type 1 diabetes. Expressed TCRB transcripts were sequenced because the isolated RNA had all been reverse transcribed beforehand. Clones were read by immunoSEQ multiplex PCR, and TCRdb kept only the in-frame ones, dropping some. The repertoire includes about 130,000 clones, about 10% of them detected once, and around 0.63% sits in the top ten. CDR1 is MNHEY, CDR2 SVGAGI, per germline. The V end lost 7 bases, the J end lost 2 bases, and 14 bases lay between the germline ends. The CDR3 has 14 residues. This clone has only a few counts. This TCR was recovered from a man in his late teens or twenties in good health. The V call is TRBV6-5, the J call TRBJ1-1; no clear D. The sample taken for sequencing was central memory CD4+ T cells from blood. The CDR3 DNA reads TGTGCCAGCATCCCAAAAACAGCAAACACTGAAGCTTTCTTT. It is translated as CASIPKTANTEAFF.